A single sample gave rise to the 15 T cell receptor beta chains below, sequenced in a study of PD-L1 blockade in urothelial cancer. Libraries were prepared by immunoSEQ multiplex PCR; TCRdb keeps only in-frame clonotypes and omits some of them. The sample has 100,000 or so clones; around 90% are singletons. The specimen was PBMCs, collected around atezolizumab (anti-PD-L1) treatment. Receptors originate from a woman aged 80 or over with urothelial cancer.

V is TRBV7-2 and J is TRBJ2-1, with 10 bases matching TRBD2. CDR3 length: 16 residues. Germline V gene data show CDR1 as SGHTA and CDR2 as FQGNSA. Trimming took 4 bases from V and 5 from J; bases not matched to a gene: 8. The CDR3 spells CASSSQREGFHNEQFF. The DNA for the CDR3 is TGTGCCAGCAGCTCACAGCGGGAGGGCTTCCACAATGAGCAGTTCTTC.

For the CDR3, the DNA is TGTGCCAGTATCAGGACAGGGGGTGGATTTAACACCGGGGAGCTGTTTTTT. Its protein product is CASIRTGGGFNTGELFF. The rearrangement uses TRBV19 and TRBJ2-2; 10 positions agree with TRBD1. After removal of 7 bases from V and 2 bases from J, the junction contained 10 bases not matched to a gene. CDR1 and CDR2 from the germline V gene are LNHDA and SQIVND (reference sequence). The CDR3 is made up of 17 amino acids.

This clone was seen once. The V gene is TRBV14, the J gene TRBJ2-5; D not certain. Germline V gene sequence: CDR1 SGHDN, CDR2 FVKESK. V shed 3 bases and J shed 8 bases, with 10 bases lying between them. The CDR3 has 12 amino acids. The CDR3 DNA is TGTGCCAGCAGCCACCTAACCCTTACCCAGTACTTC. It is translated as CASSHLTLTQYF. Full variable domain (remainder filled in from reference TRBV14 and TRBJ2-5): EAGVTQFPSHSVIEKGQTVTLRCDPISGHDNLYWYRRVMGKEIKFLLHFVKESKQDESGMPNNRFLAERTGGTYSTLKVQPAELEDSGVYFCASSHLTLTQYFGPGTRLLVL.

The rearrangement joins TRBV19 to TRBJ1-1; D is undetermined. V lost 3 bases to trimming and J lost 5 bases, with 13 bases between them. The germline CDR1 and CDR2 sequences are LNHDA and SQIVND (reference sequence). The CDR3 loop spans 14 amino acids. The CDR3 sequence: CASSIKAAGTEAFF. The DNA for the CDR3 is TGTGCCAGTAGTATTAAGGCCGCGGGGACTGAAGCTTTCTTT.

V usage is TRBV5-6 and J usage is TRBJ2-1; 9 bases map to TRBD1. The ends lost 4 bases at V and 4 bases at J; junction bases unmatched: 6. The CDR3 totals 15 residues. CDR1 SGHDT and CDR2 YYEEEE come from the germline V gene. This chain's CDR3 is CASSDDRGRYNEQFF. The CDR3 nucleotides read TGTGCCAGCAGCGACGACAGGGGGAGGTACAATGAGCAGTTCTTC.

The chain is built from TRBV6-6 and TRBJ2-2; D may be TRBD1 (5 bases). The V gene's germline CDR1 is MNHNY and CDR2 SVGAGI (reference sequence). The CDR3 sequence is 14 residues long. Deletions cut 5 bases from V and 6 bases from J, with 13 bases between. For the CDR3, the DNA is TGTGCCAGCAGTGGGCAGGGAAGGGCCGGGGAGCTGTTTTTT. Translated, it gives CASSGQGRAGELFF.

About this clone: The junction shows a germline mismatch at one end, possibly a read error. V usage is TRBV6-1 and J usage is TRBJ1-5; D remains unclear. The CDR3 loop spans 15 amino acids. Germline CDR1 reads MNHNS; CDR2 reads SASEGT. DNA of the CDR3: TGTGCCAGCAGAAGCCATCGGGATAGCGATCAGCCCCAGCATTTT. Residues: CASRSHRDSDQPQHF.

As DNA, the CDR3 is TGCGCCAGCAGCTCCGGGCCCGCGGGGACTGAAGCTTTCTTT. Protein: CASSSGPAGTEAFF. The chain uses TRBV5-1 and TRBJ1-1; D is unclear. Germline V CDR1 and CDR2: SGHRS, YFSETQ. The CDR3 is 14 residues long. The V and J ends lost 3 bases and 5 bases respectively, with 14 bases between them.

For this clone: Other DNA sequences of this sample code for an identical CDR3. The chain links TRBV28 to TRBJ1-2; 8 nucleotides align to TRBD1. CDR1 and CDR2 (germline): MDHEN, SYDVKM. Losses at the gene ends were 6 bases for V and 6 bases for J; bases not matched to a gene: 6. The CDR3 is 13 amino acids. The CDR3: CASRPTGVDGYTF. In nucleotides, the CDR3 is TGTGCCAGCAGACCGACAGGGGTCGATGGCTACACCTTC.

The chain recombines TRBV5-4 with TRBJ2-7; a weak D match, TRBD2 (6 bases). V was clipped by 0 bases and J by 8 bases, with 18 bases between them. There are 15 residues in the CDR3. Germline CDR1 and CDR2: SGHNT and YYREEE (reference sequence). The CDR3 DNA follows: TGTGCCAGCAGCTTGGAAGGGCGAAACGGGGGTCAGCAGTACTTC. Protein: CASSLEGRNGGQQYF.

This rearrangement joins TRBV5-1 to TRBJ2-7, with 9 bases aligning to TRBD1. Germline assignment: CDR1 SGHRS and CDR2 YFSETQ. The ends lost 4 bases at V and 6 bases at J; junction bases unmatched: 8. This CDR3 is built from 14 residues. The CDR3 bases are TGCGCCAGCAGCATAATGGGACAGGGAGGCGAGCAGTACTTC. It encodes CASSIMGQGGEQYF. Complete variable domain (other parts from reference TRBV5-1 and TRBJ2-7): KAGVTQTPRYLIKTRGQQVTLSCSPISGHRSVSWYQQTPGQGLQFLFEYFSETQRNKGNFPGRFSGRQFSNSRSEMNVSTLELGDSALYLCASSIMGQGGEQYFGPGTRLTVT.

The chain is built from TRBV28 and TRBJ2-7; no reliable D call. The ends were cut back, 1 base at V and 2 bases at J, with 15 bases in the middle. This CDR3 is built from 16 residues. CDR1 and CDR2 from the germline V gene are MDHEN and SYDVKM. This chain's CDR3 is CASSLFTLRIPYEQYF. The CDR3, as DNA: TGTGCCAGCAGTTTATTCACGTTGAGGATCCCCTACGAGCAGTACTTC.

This clone has a single count. V is TRBV11-2 and J is TRBJ2-1; TRBD1 aligns across 12 bases. After removal of 5 bases from V and 9 bases from J, the junction contained 5 bases not matched to a gene. Germline values: CDR1 SGHAT, CDR2 FQNNGV. This CDR3 is built from 14 residues. In DNA, the CDR3 is TGTGCCAGCAGCCGGGACAGGGGGCGGGTTGAGCAGTTCTTC. Translation: CASSRDRGRVEQFF.

The gene calls are TRBV9 and TRBJ2-1, with 11 bases identical to TRBD2. The CDR3 covers 16 residues. Losses at the gene ends were 3 bases for V and 6 bases for J; bases not matched to a gene: 8. Germline lookup yields CDR1 SGDLS and CDR2 YYNGEE. In DNA form, the CDR3 reads TGTGCCAGCAGCGCCGGACTAGCGGGTAGGCTCAATGAGCAGTTCTTC. Translation gives CASSAGLAGRLNEQFF.

This chain links TRBV12-2 with TRBJ2-3; TRBD1, the table's D call, lacks a check against the DNA. TRBV12-2 is described as a pseudogene. The CDR3 contains 18 residues. The chain's CDR3 is CASRLMGNDRGCTDTQYF. In DNA form, the CDR3 reads TGTGCAAGTCGCTTAATGGGAAACGACAGGGGATGCACAGATACGCAGTATTTT.